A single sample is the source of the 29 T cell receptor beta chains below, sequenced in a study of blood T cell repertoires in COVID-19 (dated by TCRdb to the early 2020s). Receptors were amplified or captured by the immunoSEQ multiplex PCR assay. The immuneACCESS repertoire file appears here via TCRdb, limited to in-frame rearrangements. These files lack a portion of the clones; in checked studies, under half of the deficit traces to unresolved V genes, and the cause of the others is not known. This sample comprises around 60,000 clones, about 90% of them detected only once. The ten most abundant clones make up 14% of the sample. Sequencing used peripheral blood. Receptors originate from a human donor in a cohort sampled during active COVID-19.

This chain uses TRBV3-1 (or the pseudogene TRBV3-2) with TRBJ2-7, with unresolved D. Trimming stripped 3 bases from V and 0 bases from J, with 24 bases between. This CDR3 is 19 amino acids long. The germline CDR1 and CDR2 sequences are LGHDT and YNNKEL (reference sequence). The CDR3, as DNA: TGTGCCAGCAGCCATCCCTCCGAACAAATCGGGTATACCTCCTACGAGCAGTACTTC. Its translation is CASSHPSEQIGYTSYEQYF.

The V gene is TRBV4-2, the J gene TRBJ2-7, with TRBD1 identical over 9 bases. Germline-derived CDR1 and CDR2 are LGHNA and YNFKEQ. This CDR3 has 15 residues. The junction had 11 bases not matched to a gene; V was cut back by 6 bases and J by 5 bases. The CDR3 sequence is CASRASGTGHDEQYF. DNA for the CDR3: TGTGCCAGCAGGGCCTCCGGGACAGGGCACGACGAGCAGTACTTC.

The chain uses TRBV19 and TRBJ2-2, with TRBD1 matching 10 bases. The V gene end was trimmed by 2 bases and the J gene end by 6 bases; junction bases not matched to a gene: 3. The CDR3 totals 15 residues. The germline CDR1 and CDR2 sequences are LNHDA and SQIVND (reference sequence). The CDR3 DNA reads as TGTGCCAGTAGTATATGGACAGGGGGTTCCGGGGAGCTGTTTTTT. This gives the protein CASSIWTGGSGELFF. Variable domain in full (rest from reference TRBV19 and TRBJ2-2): DGGITQSPKYLFRKEGQNVTLSCEQNLNHDAMYWYRQDPGQGLRLIYYSQIVNDFQKGDIAEGYSVSREKKESFPLTVTSAQKNPTAFYLCASSIWTGGSGELFFGEGSRLTVL.

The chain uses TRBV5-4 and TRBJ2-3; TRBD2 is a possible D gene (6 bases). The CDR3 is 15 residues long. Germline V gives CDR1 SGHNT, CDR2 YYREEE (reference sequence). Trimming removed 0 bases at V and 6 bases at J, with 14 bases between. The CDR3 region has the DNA TGTGCCAGCAGCTTGGAGACTAGTTCAGGGGATACGCAGTATTTT. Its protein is CASSLETSSGDTQYF.

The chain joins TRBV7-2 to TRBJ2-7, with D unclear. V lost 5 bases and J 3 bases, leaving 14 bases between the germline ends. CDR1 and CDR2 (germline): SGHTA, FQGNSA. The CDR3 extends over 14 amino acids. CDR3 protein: CASSQDSLSYEQYF. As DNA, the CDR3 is TGTGCCAGCAGCCAAGACTCGCTGAGCTACGAGCAGTACTTC.

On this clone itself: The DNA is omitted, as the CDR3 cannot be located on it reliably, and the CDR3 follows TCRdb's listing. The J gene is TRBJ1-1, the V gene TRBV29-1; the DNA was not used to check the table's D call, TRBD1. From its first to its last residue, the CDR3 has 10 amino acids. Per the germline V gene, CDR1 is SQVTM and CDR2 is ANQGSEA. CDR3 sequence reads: CSVVGRGSFF.

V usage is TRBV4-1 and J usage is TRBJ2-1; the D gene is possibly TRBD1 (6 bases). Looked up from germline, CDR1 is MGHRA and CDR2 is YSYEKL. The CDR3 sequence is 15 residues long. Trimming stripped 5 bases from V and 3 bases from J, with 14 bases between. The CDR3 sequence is CASSSSWTDYNEQFF. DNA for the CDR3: TGCGCCAGCAGCTCCTCTTGGACAGACTACAATGAGCAGTTCTTC.

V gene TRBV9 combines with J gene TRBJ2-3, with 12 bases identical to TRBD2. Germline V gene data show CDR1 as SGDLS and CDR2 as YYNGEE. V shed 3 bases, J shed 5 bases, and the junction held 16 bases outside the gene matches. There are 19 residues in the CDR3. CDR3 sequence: CASSARIGTSGRGGDTQYF. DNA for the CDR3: TGTGCCAGCAGCGCCCGGATTGGGACTAGCGGGCGGGGAGGAGATACGCAGTATTTT.

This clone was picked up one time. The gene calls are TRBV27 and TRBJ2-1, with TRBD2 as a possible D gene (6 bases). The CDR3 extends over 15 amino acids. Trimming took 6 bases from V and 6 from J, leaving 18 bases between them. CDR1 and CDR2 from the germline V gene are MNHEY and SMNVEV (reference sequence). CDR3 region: CASRPEGGALNEQFF. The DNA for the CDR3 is TGTGCCAGCAGACCTGAAGGAGGGGCCCTCAATGAGCAGTTCTTC.

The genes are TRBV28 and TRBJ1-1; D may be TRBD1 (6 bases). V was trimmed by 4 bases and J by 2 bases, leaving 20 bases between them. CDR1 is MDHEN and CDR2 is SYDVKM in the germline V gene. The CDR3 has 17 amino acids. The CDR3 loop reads CASSSALGQRGNTEAFF. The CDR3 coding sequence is TGTGCCAGCAGTTCGGCCCTCGGACAGAGGGGCAACACTGAAGCTTTCTTT.

The DNA for the CDR3 is TGCGCCAGCAGCTTCACGGGACAGGGGCAAGAGACCCAGTACTTC. As protein: CASSFTGQGQETQYF. The chain has TRBV5-1 and TRBJ2-5; 10 bases align to TRBD1. Per the germline V gene, CDR1 is SGHRS and CDR2 is YFSETQ. V shed 2 bases and J 2 bases; nucleotides not matched to a gene: 3. CDR3 size: 15 residues.

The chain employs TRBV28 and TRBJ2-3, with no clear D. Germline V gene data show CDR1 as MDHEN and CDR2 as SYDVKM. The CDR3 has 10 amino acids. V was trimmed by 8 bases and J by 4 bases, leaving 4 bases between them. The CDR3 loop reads CASRADTQYF. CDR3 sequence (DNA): TGTGCCAGCCGGGCAGATACGCAGTATTTT.

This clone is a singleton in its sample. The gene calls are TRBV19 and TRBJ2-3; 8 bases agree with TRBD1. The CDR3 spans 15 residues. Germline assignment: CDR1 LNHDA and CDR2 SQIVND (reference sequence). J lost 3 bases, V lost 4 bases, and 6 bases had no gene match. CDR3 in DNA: TGTGCCAGTAGTAGACAGGGGCGGGCTACAGATACGCAGTATTTT. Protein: CASSRQGRATDTQYF. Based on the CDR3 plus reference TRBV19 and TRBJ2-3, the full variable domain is DGGITQSPKYLFRKEGQNVTLSCEQNLNHDAMYWYRQDPGQGLRLIYYSQIVNDFQKGDIAEGYSVSREKKESFPLTVTSAQKNPTAFYLCASSRQGRATDTQYFGPGTRLTVL.

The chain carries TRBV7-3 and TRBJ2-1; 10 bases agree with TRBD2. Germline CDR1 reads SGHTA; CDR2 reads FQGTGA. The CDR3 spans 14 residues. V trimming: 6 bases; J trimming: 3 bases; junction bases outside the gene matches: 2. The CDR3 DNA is TGTGCCAGCAGTCTAGCGGGAGTCTACAATGAGCAGTTCTTC. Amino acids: CASSLAGVYNEQFF. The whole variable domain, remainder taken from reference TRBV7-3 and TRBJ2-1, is GAGVSQTPSNKVTEKGKYVELRCDPISGHTALYWYRQSLGQGPEFLIYFQGTGAADDSGLPNDRFFAVRPEGSVSTLKIQRTERGDSAVYLCASSLAGVYNEQFFGPGTRLTVL.

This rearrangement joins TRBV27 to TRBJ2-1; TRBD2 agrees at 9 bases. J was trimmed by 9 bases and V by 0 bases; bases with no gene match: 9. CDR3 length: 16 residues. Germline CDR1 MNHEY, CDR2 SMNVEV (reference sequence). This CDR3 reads CASSLSGGRVVAEQFF. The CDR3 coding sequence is TGTGCCAGCAGTTTATCGGGCGGGAGGGTTGTCGCTGAGCAGTTCTTC.

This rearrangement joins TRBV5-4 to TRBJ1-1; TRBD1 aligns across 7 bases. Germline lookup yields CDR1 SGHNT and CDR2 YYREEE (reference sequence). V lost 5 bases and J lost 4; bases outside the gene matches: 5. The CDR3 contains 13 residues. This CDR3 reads CASSPGGITEAFF. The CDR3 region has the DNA TGTGCCAGCAGTCCAGGGGGTATCACTGAAGCTTTCTTT.

The CDR3 sequence: CASRTTSTGGEKLFF. CDR3 coding DNA: TGTGCCAGCCGCACTACCAGTACGGGGGGAGAAAAACTGTTTTTT. V is TRBV28 and J is TRBJ1-4; maybe TRBD1 (5 bases). V lost 8 bases and J 8 bases, leaving 21 bases between the germline ends. The germline gives CDR1 MDHEN, CDR2 SYDVKM. The CDR3 is 15 residues long.

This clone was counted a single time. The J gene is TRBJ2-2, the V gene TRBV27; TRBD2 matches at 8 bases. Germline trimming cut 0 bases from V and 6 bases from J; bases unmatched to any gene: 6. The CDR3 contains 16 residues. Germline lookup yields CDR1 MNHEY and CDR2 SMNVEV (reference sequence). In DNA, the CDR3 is TGTGCCAGCAGTTTATCTAGCGGGACAAAAGCCGGGGAGCTGTTTTTT. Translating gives CASSLSSGTKAGELFF.

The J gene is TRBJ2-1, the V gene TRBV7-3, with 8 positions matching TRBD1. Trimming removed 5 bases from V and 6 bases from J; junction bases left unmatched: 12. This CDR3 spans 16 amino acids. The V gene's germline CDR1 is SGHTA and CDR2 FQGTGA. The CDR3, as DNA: TGTGCCAGCAGCCCTCGACAGGGGCGGACTTTCAATGAGCAGTTCTTC. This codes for CASSPRQGRTFNEQFF.

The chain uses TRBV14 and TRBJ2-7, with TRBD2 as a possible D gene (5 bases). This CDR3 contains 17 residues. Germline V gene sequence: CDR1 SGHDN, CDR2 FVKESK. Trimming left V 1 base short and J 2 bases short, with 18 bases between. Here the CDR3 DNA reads TGTGCCAGCAGCCAAGCCCAACGGGGAGTCCCGGCCTACGAGCAGTACTTC. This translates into CASSQAQRGVPAYEQYF.

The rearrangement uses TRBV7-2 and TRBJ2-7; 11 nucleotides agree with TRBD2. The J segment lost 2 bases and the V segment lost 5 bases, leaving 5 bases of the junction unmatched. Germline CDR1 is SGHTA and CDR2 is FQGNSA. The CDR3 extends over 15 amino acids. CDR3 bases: TGTGCCAGCAGCCTGACTAGCGGGACCACCTACGAGCAGTACTTC. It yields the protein CASSLTSGTTYEQYF.

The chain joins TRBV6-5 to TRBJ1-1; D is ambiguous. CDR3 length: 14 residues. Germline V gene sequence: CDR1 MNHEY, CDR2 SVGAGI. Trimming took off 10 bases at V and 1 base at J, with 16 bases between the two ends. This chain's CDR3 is CATNTRHANTEAFF. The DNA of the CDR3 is TGTGCCACCAACACGAGGCATGCGAACACTGAAGCTTTCTTT.

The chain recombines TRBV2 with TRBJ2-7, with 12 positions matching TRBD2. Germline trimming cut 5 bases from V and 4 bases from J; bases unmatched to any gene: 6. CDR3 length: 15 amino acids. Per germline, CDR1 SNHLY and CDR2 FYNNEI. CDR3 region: CASSPTSGSRYEQYF. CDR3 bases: TGTGCCAGCAGTCCGACTAGCGGGAGTCGGTACGAGCAGTACTTC.

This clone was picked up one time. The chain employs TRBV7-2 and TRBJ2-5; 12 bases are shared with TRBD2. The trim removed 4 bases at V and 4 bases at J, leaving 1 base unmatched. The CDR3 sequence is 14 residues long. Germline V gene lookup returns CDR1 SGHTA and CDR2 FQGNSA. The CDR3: CASSSGLAGETQYF. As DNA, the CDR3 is TGTGCCAGCAGCTCGGGACTAGCGGGAGAGACCCAGTACTTC.

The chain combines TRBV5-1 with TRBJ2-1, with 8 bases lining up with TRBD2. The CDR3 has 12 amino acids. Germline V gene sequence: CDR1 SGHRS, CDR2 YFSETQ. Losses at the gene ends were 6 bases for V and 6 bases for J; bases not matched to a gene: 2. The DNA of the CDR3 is TGCGCCAGCACCCTAGCGGGCAATGAGCAGTTCTTC. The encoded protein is CASTLAGNEQFF.

The chain's CDR3 is CASSDRFTEAFF. In DNA, the CDR3 is TGTGCCAGTTCGGACAGGTTCACTGAAGCTTTCTTT. The rearrangement uses TRBV27 and TRBJ1-1; the match to TRBD1 covers 7 bases. The CDR3 has 12 amino acids. Trimming at V came to 9 bases and at J to 4 bases, leaving 5 bases not matched to a gene. CDR1 and CDR2 from the germline V gene are MNHEY and SMNVEV (reference sequence).

For the CDR3, the DNA is TGTGCCAGCAGCTTTTCGCGGGCGGAAGCTTTCTTT. Translating it yields CASSFSRAEAFF. This chain joins TRBV7-2 and TRBJ1-1; D gene uncertain. V was cut by 3 bases and J by 8 bases, with 10 bases left in between. This CDR3 has 12 amino acids. Germline CDR1 reads SGHTA; CDR2 reads FQGNSA.

The CDR3 nucleotides read TGTGCCAGCATCACATACAGGGTCCTGCCGAACACTGAAGCTTTCTTT. Translation: CASITYRVLPNTEAFF. The rearrangement links TRBV2 to TRBJ1-1; weak D call: TRBD1 (6 bases). The CDR3 is 16 amino acids. The germline V gene encodes CDR1 SNHLY and CDR2 FYNNEI. V gave up 7 bases and J gave up 1 base, with 19 bases separating them.

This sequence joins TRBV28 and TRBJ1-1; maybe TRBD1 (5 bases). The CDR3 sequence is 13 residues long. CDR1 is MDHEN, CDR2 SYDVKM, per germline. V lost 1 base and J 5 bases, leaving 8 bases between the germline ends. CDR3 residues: CASSLSGGTEAFF. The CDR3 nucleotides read TGTGCCAGCAGTTTATCGGGGGGAACTGAAGCTTTCTTT.